The 32 T cell receptor beta chains below were found in one sample sequenced in a study of beta chain features in type 1 diabetes. The whole isolated RNA underwent reverse transcription, so sequencing captured expressed TCRB transcripts. Profiled with immunoSEQ multiplex PCR; TCRdb holds only in-frame clones, not every one. The sample shows about 40,000 clones, over 45% of them seen only once. The sequenced sample consisted of central memory CD4+ T cells from blood. These receptors originate from a woman between 18 and 29 years old in good health.

The gene calls are TRBV14 and TRBJ2-5; 10 nucleotides agree with TRBD2. Trimming at V came to 4 bases and at J to 9 bases, leaving 11 bases not matched to a gene. CDR3 length: 15 residues. CDR1 SGHDN and CDR2 FVKESK come from the germline V gene. CDR3 sequence: CASSPSGTSAMPQYF. The CDR3 region has the DNA TGTGCCAGCAGCCCCTCCGGGACTAGCGCGATGCCCCAGTACTTC.

The chain carries TRBV7-3 and TRBJ1-1, with D maybe TRBD1 (6 bases). V was cut by 7 bases and J by 1 base, with 13 bases left in between. Germline assignment: CDR1 SGHTA and CDR2 FQGTGA. The CDR3 is made up of 14 amino acids. This CDR3 is CASKQGLGNTEAFF. For the CDR3, the DNA is TGTGCCAGCAAGCAGGGGTTGGGGAACACTGAAGCTTTCTTT. Looking up the rest from reference TRBV7-3 and TRBJ1-1 gives the full variable domain: GAGVSQTPSNKVTEKGKYVELRCDPISGHTALYWYRQSLGQGPEFLIYFQGTGAADDSGLPNDRFFAVRPEGSVSTLKIQRTERGDSAVYLCASKQGLGNTEAFFGQGTRLTVV.

Worth noting for this clone: An end of the junction differs from the germline gene, which may be a read error. V usage is TRBV23-1 and J usage is TRBJ1-1; 10 bases are a match to TRBD1. TRBV23-1 is an ORF for which the function is uncertain. The CDR3 spans 18 residues. The CDR3 bases are TGCGCCAGCAGTCAAGCTAAGACAGGGGGCGATTCGAACACTAAAGCTTTCTTT. Translation gives CASSQAKTGGDSNTKAFF.

The chain couples TRBV6-4 to TRBJ2-3; 8 nucleotides match TRBD1. This CDR3 is built from 15 residues. V dropped 6 bases and J dropped 3; count of bases not matched to a gene: 8. Germline CDR1 is MRHNA and CDR2 is SNTAGT. CDR3 sequence reads: CASRLGTGPTDTQYF. CDR3 DNA sequence: TGTGCCAGCAGACTCGGGACAGGTCCTACAGATACGCAGTATTTT.

V usage is TRBV10-1 and J usage is TRBJ2-3; D is undetermined. With 4 bases removed from V and 2 bases from J, the gap between germline ends came to 10 bases. The CDR3 runs to 14 residues. The V gene's germline CDR1 is WNHNN and CDR2 SYGVQD (reference sequence). The CDR3 sequence is CASSVGGATDTQYF. CDR3 nucleotide sequence: TGCGCCAGCAGTGTCGGCGGAGCCACAGATACGCAGTATTTT.

J is TRBJ2-1 and V is TRBV6-5; 8 nucleotides align to TRBD1. Germline CDR1 is MNHEY and CDR2 is SVGAGI. This CDR3 contains 15 residues. Unmatched junction bases numbered 8, after V lost 7 bases and J lost 3 bases. The CDR3 DNA reads TGTGCCAGCAAACCTCGGACAGGGCTCTACAATGAGCAGTTCTTC. Its translation: CASKPRTGLYNEQFF.

This clone was counted between two and nine times. This rearrangement joins TRBV6-1 to TRBJ1-2; D is unclear. This CDR3 is 14 amino acids long. CDR1 is MNHNS and CDR2 is SASEGT in the germline V gene. V was cut by 2 bases and J by 3 bases, with 10 bases left in between. The CDR3 loop is CASSESGWDYGYTF. The DNA of the CDR3 is TGTGCCAGCAGTGAATCCGGGTGGGACTATGGCTACACCTTC.

The V and J genes are TRBV5-1 and TRBJ2-7; 15 nucleotides line up with TRBD2. Trimming took 4 bases from V and 4 from J; bases not matched to a gene: 6. Germline V gene sequence: CDR1 SGHRS, CDR2 YFSETQ. The CDR3 has 16 residues. CDR3 in DNA: TGCGCCAGCAGCCCAGGACTAGCGGGGGGGCAATACGAGCAGTACTTC. It is translated as CASSPGLAGGQYEQYF.

The chain is built from TRBV5-1 and TRBJ2-5, with unresolved D. Judging by the DNA end, TRBJ2-7 fits better; the J call may be wrong. The CDR3 length is 14 residues. The germline V gene has CDR1 SGHRS and CDR2 YFSETQ. The CDR3 coding sequence is TGCGCCAGCAGCTTGGCCGGAGACGACTACGAGCAGTACTTC. Translated: CASSLAGDDYEQYF.

This chain connects TRBV6-1 to TRBJ1-2; possibly TRBD1 for D (5 bases). This CDR3 has 13 residues. The germline CDR1 and CDR2 sequences are MNHNS and SASEGT. Trimming pared 6 bases from V and 3 bases from J, leaving 11 bases between. The CDR3 sequence: CASRDTRDYGYTF. CDR3 sequence (DNA): TGTGCCAGCAGGGACACAAGGGACTATGGCTACACCTTC.

The chain's CDR3 is CASRSALAGGYSEQFF. The CDR3 DNA reads as TGTGCCAGCAGGTCCGCCCTAGCGGGAGGTTATAGTGAGCAGTTCTTC. The V and J genes are TRBV27 and TRBJ2-1; 11 bases are shared with TRBD2. The CDR3 loop spans 16 amino acids. From germline, CDR1 is MNHEY and CDR2 SMNVEV (reference sequence). V gave up 6 bases and J gave up 9 bases; unmatched junction bases: 13.

The genes are TRBV9 and TRBJ1-2, with TRBD1 matching over 9 bases. The germline CDR1 and CDR2 sequences are SGDLS and YYNGEE. The length of the CDR3 is 14 residues. V lost 3 bases, J lost 6 bases, and 6 bases stayed unmatched. The CDR3 DNA follows: TGTGCCAGCAGCGATCCGGGACAGGGCGATGGCTACACCTTC. This sequence encodes CASSDPGQGDGYTF.

As to this clone: Within the sample, other DNA sequences also encode this same CDR3. V and J are TRBV2 and TRBJ2-1, with 13 nucleotides matching TRBD2. The ends lost 5 bases at V and 3 bases at J; junction bases unmatched: 7. Germline V gene lookup returns CDR1 SNHLY and CDR2 FYNNEI. The CDR3 is 17 amino acids. Written as DNA, the CDR3 is TGTGCCAGCAGTTACTCCGGACTAGCGGGGGTCTACAATGAGCAGTTCTTC. Its protein is CASSYSGLAGVYNEQFF.

J is TRBJ1-2 and V is TRBV6-5; D uncertain. Germline CDR1 reads MNHEY; CDR2 reads SVGAGI. This CDR3 contains 13 residues. Trimming left V 2 bases short and J 8 bases short, with 12 bases between. The CDR3 nucleotides are TGTGCCAGCAGTTACCACGGGTCCCCCGGCTACACCTTC. It specifies CASSYHGSPGYTF.

The chain links TRBV30 to TRBJ1-1; possibly TRBD1 for D (5 bases). This CDR3 is built from 13 residues. The germline CDR1 and CDR2 sequences are GTSNPN and SVGIG (reference sequence). Trimming pared 5 bases from V and 0 bases from J, leaving 10 bases between. CDR3 in amino acids: CAWRGSMNTEAFF. For the CDR3, the DNA is TGTGCCTGGCGGGGGTCCATGAACACTGAAGCTTTCTTT.

V and J are TRBV5-1 and TRBJ1-1, with D perhaps TRBD1 (6 bases). CDR3 size: 13 residues. Between the trimmed V and J ends, which lost 4 bases and 2 bases, there was a span of 9 bases. From germline, CDR1 is SGHRS and CDR2 YFSETQ. CDR3 DNA: TGCGCCAGCAGCGGGGGGGCCAACACTGAAGCTTTCTTT. Its protein is CASSGGANTEAFF.

This clone has a handful of counts. The chain joins TRBV28 to TRBJ1-6; D perhaps matches TRBD1 (6 bases). The germline gives CDR1 MDHEN, CDR2 SYDVKM. Trimming stripped 2 bases from V and 14 bases from J, with 10 bases between. The CDR3 is 12 residues long. CDR3 nucleotide sequence: TGTGCCAGCAGTTTAGGGGACAAGGCCCTCCACTTT. Translated, it gives CASSLGDKALHF.

This clone turned up a few times. The chain is built from TRBV5-6 and TRBJ2-5; 9 bases map to TRBD2. The V and J ends lost 2 bases and 5 bases, in that order; junction bases with no gene match: 10. The CDR3 is 16 amino acids. Germline V gene lookup returns CDR1 SGHDT and CDR2 YYEEEE. The CDR3 region is CASSFGGVAGVETQYF. In DNA, the CDR3 is TGTGCCAGCAGCTTCGGGGGGGTAGCGGGAGTGGAGACCCAGTACTTC.

This clone was seen just once. V gene TRBV9 combines with J gene TRBJ2-1, with a possible D match to TRBD2 (5 bases). The CDR3 runs 16 residues. The germline V and J ends were trimmed by 0 bases and 5 bases, with 15 bases remaining between them. Germline V gene data show CDR1 as SGDLS and CDR2 as YYNGEE. Written as DNA, the CDR3 is TGTGCCAGCAGCGTAGGGGGTCTAGCCGGTGACAATGAGCAGTTCTTC. Protein sequence: CASSVGGLAGDNEQFF.

The genes are TRBV7-2 and TRBJ1-1, with a tentative D call TRBD1 (6 bases). This CDR3 has 12 residues. V lost 1 base, J lost 9 bases, and 9 bases lay in between. Germline CDR1 and CDR2: SGHTA and FQGNSA. For the CDR3, the DNA is TGTGCCAGCAGCTTAGTGGGACATCAAGCTTTCTTT. Translated, it gives CASSLVGHQAFF.

This chain joins TRBV2 and TRBJ1-6, with D unresolved. This CDR3 spans 12 amino acids. Germline V gene data show CDR1 as SNHLY and CDR2 as FYNNEI. With 2 bases removed from V and 9 bases from J, the gap between germline ends came to 5 bases. As DNA, the CDR3 is TGTGCCAGCAGTGAAAACACTTCACCCCTCCACTTT. This translates into CASSENTSPLHF.

Only a few counts were recorded for this clone. The chain uses TRBV2 and TRBJ2-5; D is possibly TRBD2 (6 bases). Deletions cut 2 bases from V and 5 bases from J, with 9 bases between. CDR1 SNHLY and CDR2 FYNNEI come from the germline V gene. This CDR3 has 13 residues. CDR3 DNA: TGTGCCAGCAGTGAATGGGGGGTGGAGACCCAGTACTTC. Its protein product is CASSEWGVETQYF. The whole variable domain, filled in from reference TRBV2 and TRBJ2-5, reads EPEVTQTPSHQVTQMGQEVILRCVPISNHLYFYWYRQILGQKVEFLVSFYNNEISEKSEIFDDQFSVERPDGSNFTLKIRSTKLEDSAMYFCASSEWGVETQYFGPGTRLLVL.

The rearrangement joins TRBV14 to TRBJ2-7, with TRBD2 as a possible D gene (6 bases). The CDR3 has 14 amino acids. The V gene's germline CDR1 is SGHDN and CDR2 FVKESK. V was cut by 3 bases and J by 0 bases, with 9 bases left in between. The DNA for the CDR3 is TGTGCCAGCAGCCAGCTCGGGAGCTCCTACGAGCAGTACTTC. Its translation: CASSQLGSSYEQYF.

The CDR3 here is CASSLYVSGQGVYEQYF. CDR3 nucleotides: TGTGCCAGCAGTTTATATGTATCGGGACAGGGGGTGTACGAGCAGTACTTC. The rearrangement joins TRBV27 to TRBJ2-7; 11 bases line up with TRBD1. This CDR3 has 17 residues. CDR1 and CDR2 (germline): MNHEY, SMNVEV (reference sequence). Trimming cost V 1 base and J 4 bases; bases outside gene matches: 9.

This clone was seen a few times. The chain joins TRBV19 to TRBJ1-5, with D hard to call. The CDR3 consists of 14 residues. Per the germline V gene, CDR1 is LNHDA and CDR2 is SQIVND (reference sequence). The germline V and J ends were trimmed by 3 bases and 5 bases, with 11 bases remaining between them. This chain's CDR3 is CASSIAGSDQPQHF. The CDR3 DNA is TGTGCCAGTAGTATTGCCGGGTCGGATCAGCCCCAGCATTTT.

The CDR3 DNA follows: TGTGCCAGCTCACCGCCGGACAGTAGGTCTGGAAACACCATATATTTT. As protein: CASSPPDSRSGNTIYF. This chain links TRBV18 with TRBJ1-3; a possible D gene is TRBD1 (6 bases). The V gene lost 3 bases and the J gene lost 1 base, with 13 bases spanning the gap. The germline CDR1 and CDR2 sequences are KGHSH and LQKENI. The CDR3 covers 16 residues.

The chain links TRBV19 to TRBJ2-5; 7 positions agree with TRBD2. CDR1 LNHDA and CDR2 SQIVND come from the germline V gene (reference sequence). With 8 bases clipped from V and 5 bases from J, the junction kept 5 bases outside the gene matches. The CDR3 has 12 amino acids. CDR3 region: CASSGGGETQYF. The CDR3 bases are TGTGCCAGTTCGGGGGGAGGGGAGACCCAGTACTTC.

This clone was detected only a few times. At one end, the junction sequence differs from germline, possibly due to a read error. The V call is TRBV5-1, the J call TRBJ1-5, with a possible D match to TRBD1 (6 bases). CDR3 length equals 15 residues. CDR1 SGHRS and CDR2 YFSETQ come from the germline V gene. CDR3 in amino acids: CASSLDSYSNQPQHF. The CDR3 region has the DNA TGCGCCAGCAGTTTGGACAGTTATAGCAATCAGCCCCAGCATTTT.

This chain links TRBV29-1 with TRBJ1-5, with TRBD1 matching over 12 bases. Germline V gene sequence: CDR1 SQVTM, CDR2 ANQGSEA. CDR3 length: 14 amino acids. V trimming: 4 bases; J trimming: 6 bases; junction bases outside the gene matches: 4. The CDR3 bases are TGCAGCGTTGGGGGGACAGGGGGCGGTCAGCCCCAGCATTTT. This translates into CSVGGTGGGQPQHF.

The V call is TRBV11-2, the J call TRBJ2-1; 9 bases are shared with TRBD2. Unmatched junction bases numbered 7, after V lost 1 base and J lost 0 bases. The CDR3 sequence is 18 residues long. CDR1 is SGHAT and CDR2 is FQNNGV in the germline V gene. In nucleotides, the CDR3 is TGTGCCAGCAGCTTAGGGGCTAGCGGGATGAGCTCCTACAATGAGCAGTTCTTC. Protein: CASSLGASGMSSYNEQFF.

This clone was seen once. The chain couples TRBV5-8 to TRBJ1-5, with 8 bases lining up with TRBD1. The J segment lost 6 bases and the V segment lost 6 bases, leaving 11 bases of the junction unmatched. The CDR3 length is 15 residues. Germline V gives CDR1 SGHTS, CDR2 YDEGEE. CDR3 region: CASNSGTGTVQPQHF. The CDR3 nucleotides read TGTGCCAGCAACTCCGGGACAGGAACGGTTCAGCCCCAGCATTTT.

The chain links TRBV18 to TRBJ2-6; D possibly corresponds to TRBD2 (5 bases). Trimming shortened V by 4 bases and J by 0 bases, and 16 bases separated the two germline ends. CDR3 length: 18 residues. CDR1 is KGHSH, CDR2 LQKENI, per germline. The CDR3 nucleotides are TGTGCCAGCTCACGTTCGGTCGGGGAAAGCTCTGGGGCCAACGTCCTGACTTTC. Encoded protein: CASSRSVGESSGANVLTF.